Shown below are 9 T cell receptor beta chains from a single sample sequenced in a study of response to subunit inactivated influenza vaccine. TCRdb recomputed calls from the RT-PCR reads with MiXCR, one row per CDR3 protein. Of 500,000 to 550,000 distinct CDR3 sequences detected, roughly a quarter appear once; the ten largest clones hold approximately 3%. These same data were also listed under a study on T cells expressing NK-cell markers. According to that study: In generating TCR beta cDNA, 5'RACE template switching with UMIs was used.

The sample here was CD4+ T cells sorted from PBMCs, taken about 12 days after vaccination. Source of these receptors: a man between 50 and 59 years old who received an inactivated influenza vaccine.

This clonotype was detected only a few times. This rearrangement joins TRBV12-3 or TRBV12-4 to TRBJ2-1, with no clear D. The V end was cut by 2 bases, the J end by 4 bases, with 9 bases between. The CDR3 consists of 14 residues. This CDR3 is CASSLSRRYNEQFF. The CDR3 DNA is TGTGCCAGCAGTTTAAGTCGGCGATACAATGAGCAGTTCTTC.

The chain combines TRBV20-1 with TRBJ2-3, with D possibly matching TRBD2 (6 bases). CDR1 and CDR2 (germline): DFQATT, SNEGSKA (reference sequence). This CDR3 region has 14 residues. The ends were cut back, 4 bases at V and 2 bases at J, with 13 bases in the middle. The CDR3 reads CSATGELNTDTQYF. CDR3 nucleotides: TGCAGTGCTACGGGAGAACTAAACACAGATACGCAGTATTTT.

Written as DNA, the CDR3 is TGTGCCAGCAGTGAAGCTAGGACTGAAGCTTTCTTT. It is translated as CASSEARTEAFF. V is TRBV6-1 and J is TRBJ1-1; the D is unclear. V lost 0 bases to trimming and J lost 5 bases, with 4 bases between them. In germline, CDR1 is MNHNS, CDR2 SASEGT. The CDR3 has 12 residues.

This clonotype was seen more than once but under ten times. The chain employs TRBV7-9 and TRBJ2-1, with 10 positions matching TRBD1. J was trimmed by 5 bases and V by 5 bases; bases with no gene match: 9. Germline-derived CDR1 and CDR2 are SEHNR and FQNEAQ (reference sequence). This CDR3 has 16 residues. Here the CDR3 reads CASSTSTGGPHNEQFF. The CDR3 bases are TGTGCCAGCAGCACCTCGACAGGGGGCCCCCACAATGAGCAGTTCTTC.

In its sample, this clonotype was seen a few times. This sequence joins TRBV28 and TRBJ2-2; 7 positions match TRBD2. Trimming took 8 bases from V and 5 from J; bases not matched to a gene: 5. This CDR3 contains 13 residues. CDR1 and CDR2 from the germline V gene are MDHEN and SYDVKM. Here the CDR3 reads CASGRTRTGELFF. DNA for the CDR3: TGTGCCAGCGGACGGACTAGAACCGGGGAGCTGTTTTTT.

The CDR3 protein is CASMIRSGRAEQYF. The DNA of the CDR3 is TGTGCCAGCATGATTAGGAGCGGGAGGGCCGAGCAGTACTTC. This chain links TRBV2 with TRBJ2-7; 10 nucleotides line up with TRBD2. CDR3 length: 14 residues. The V gene end was trimmed by 7 bases and the J gene end by 6 bases; junction bases not matched to a gene: 9. CDR1 and CDR2 (germline): SNHLY, FYNNEI.

The CDR3 spells CASTPGGLVGGELFF. CDR3 sequence (DNA): TGCGCCAGCACCCCCGGTGGGCTAGTGGGCGGGGAGCTGTTTTTT. The chain is built from TRBV4-1 and TRBJ2-2; the D is unclear. The CDR3 is 15 amino acids. V shed 7 bases and J shed 7 bases, with 19 bases lying between them. Germline assignment: CDR1 MGHRA and CDR2 YSYEKL.

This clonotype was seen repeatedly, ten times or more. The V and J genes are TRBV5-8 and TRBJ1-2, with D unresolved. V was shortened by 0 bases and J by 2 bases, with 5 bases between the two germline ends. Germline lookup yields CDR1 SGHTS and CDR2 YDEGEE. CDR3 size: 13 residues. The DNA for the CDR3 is TGTGCCAGCAGCTTGGTCGGAAACTATGGCTACACCTTC. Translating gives CASSLVGNYGYTF.

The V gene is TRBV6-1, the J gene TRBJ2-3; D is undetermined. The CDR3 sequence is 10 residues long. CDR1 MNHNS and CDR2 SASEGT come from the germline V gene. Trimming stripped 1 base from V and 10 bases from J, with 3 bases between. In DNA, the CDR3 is TGTGCCAGCAGTGAAGAAGCGCAGTATTTT. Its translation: CASSEEAQYF.